The 10 T cell receptor beta chains in this list originate from one sample, sequenced in a study of cytomegalovirus exposure and HLA in healthy donors. Produced via immunoSEQ multiplex PCR; TCRdb's table is partial and in-frame only. The sample includes 160,000 or so clones, 85% seen only once; the top ten take over 2%. Material: PBMCs. The receptors come from a man aged 25 to 45 in good health and CMV-seropositive.

The chain employs TRBV18 and TRBJ1-2; D remains unclear. Trimming took off 1 base at V and 0 bases at J, with 6 bases between the two ends. This CDR3 comprises 14 residues. Germline V gene data show CDR1 as KGHSH and CDR2 as LQKENI. The CDR3 region is CASSPQTANYGYTF. CDR3 sequence (DNA): TGTGCCAGCTCACCACAAACAGCTAACTATGGCTACACCTTC. The whole variable domain, filled in from reference TRBV18 and TRBJ1-2, reads NAGVMQNPRHLVRRRGQEARLRCSPMKGHSHVYWYRQLPEEGLKFMVYLQKENIIDESGMPKERFSAEFPKEGPSILRIQQVVRGDSAAYFCASSPQTANYGYTFGSGTRLTVV.

The genes are TRBV7-5 and TRBJ2-2; no DNA check was done on the table's D call, TRBD2. TRBV7-5 is deemed a pseudogene. The CDR3 spans 16 residues. As DNA, the CDR3 is TGTGCCAGAAGCCTAGGACTAGCCTATCCCACCGGGGAGCTGTTTTTT. It encodes CARSLGLAYPTGELFF.

The CDR3 coding sequence is TGCGCCAGCAGCTTGGAGCAGGTCAGAACCGGGGAGCTGTTTTTT. Translating gives CASSLEQVRTGELFF. V usage is TRBV5-1 and J usage is TRBJ2-2; D gene unclear. The CDR3 runs to 15 residues. Looked up from germline, CDR1 is SGHRS and CDR2 is YFSETQ. With 0 bases removed from V and 5 bases from J, the gap between germline ends came to 11 bases.

This chain connects TRBV15 to TRBJ2-5; 8 nucleotides match TRBD1. CDR1 and CDR2 from the germline V gene are LNHNV and YYDKDF (reference sequence). V lost 5 bases, J lost 2 bases, and 7 bases stayed unmatched. This CDR3 comprises 15 residues. The CDR3 region has the DNA TGTGCCACCAGCGGGGGGACAGGAATGCAAGAGACCCAGTACTTC. It encodes CATSGGTGMQETQYF.

This chain connects TRBV19 to TRBJ1-6, with 8 bases identical to TRBD1. This CDR3 has 16 amino acids. The V gene end was trimmed by 7 bases and the J gene end by 9 bases; junction bases not matched to a gene: 14. Germline lookup yields CDR1 LNHDA and CDR2 SQIVND (reference sequence). Here the CDR3 reads CASKTPGQGGRSPLHF. CDR3 nucleotides: TGTGCCAGTAAAACCCCCGGACAGGGTGGGCGTTCACCCCTCCACTTT.

The sample holds one count of this clone. The chain couples TRBV10-1 to TRBJ2-2; 7 nucleotides agree with TRBD1. Germline CDR1 is WNHNN and CDR2 is SYGVQD (reference sequence). The CDR3 extends over 15 amino acids. The V segment lost 8 bases and the J segment 2 bases; nucleotides outside the gene matches: 8. CDR3 nucleotide sequence: TGCGCCAGCCAAACAGGGGAGAAAAACACCGGGGAGCTGTTTTTT. Amino acid sequence: CASQTGEKNTGELFF.

The chain combines TRBV5-1 with TRBJ2-6, with D perhaps TRBD2 (5 bases). Germline assignment: CDR1 SGHRS and CDR2 YFSETQ. There are 16 residues in the CDR3. Trimming took off 0 bases at V and 5 bases at J, with 12 bases between the two ends. Here the CDR3 reads CASSLGGTDWANVLTF. The CDR3 region has the DNA TGCGCCAGCAGCTTGGGCGGAACGGACTGGGCCAACGTCCTGACTTTC.

This clone was recorded once. The rearrangement uses TRBV9 and TRBJ1-5; D unclear. V lost 0 bases to trimming and J lost 2 bases, with 3 bases between them. This CDR3 spans 13 amino acids. The germline V gene encodes CDR1 SGDLS and CDR2 YYNGEE. The CDR3 here is CASSVAGNQPQHF. The DNA for the CDR3 is TGTGCCAGCAGCGTAGCGGGCAATCAGCCCCAGCATTTT. Combining the CDR3 with reference TRBV9 and TRBJ1-5 gives the whole variable domain DSGVTQTPKHLITATGQRVTLRCSPRSGDLSVYWYQQSLDQGLQFLIQYYNGEERAKGNILERFSAQQFPDLHSELNLSSLELGDSALYFCASSVAGNQPQHFGDGTRLSIL.

The chain is built from TRBV7-6 and TRBJ2-7; 7 bases are a match to TRBD2. The CDR3 has 13 amino acids. The germline gives CDR1 SGHVS, CDR2 FNYEAQ. V shed 7 bases and J 0 bases; nucleotides not matched to a gene: 3. The CDR3 DNA reads TGTGCCAGCAACGGGGGGAACTCCTACGAGCAGTACTTC. It translates to CASNGGNSYEQYF.

The CDR3 spells CASSRGGGGGETQYF. For the CDR3, the DNA is TGTGCCAGCAGCCGTGGGGGTGGGGGGGGTGAGACCCAGTACTTC. The V call is TRBV11-3, the J call TRBJ2-5; the match to TRBD2 covers 7 bases. The junction had 11 bases not matched to a gene; V was cut back by 5 bases and J by 5 bases. The CDR3 runs to 15 residues. Germline CDR1 and CDR2: SGHNT and YENEEA.